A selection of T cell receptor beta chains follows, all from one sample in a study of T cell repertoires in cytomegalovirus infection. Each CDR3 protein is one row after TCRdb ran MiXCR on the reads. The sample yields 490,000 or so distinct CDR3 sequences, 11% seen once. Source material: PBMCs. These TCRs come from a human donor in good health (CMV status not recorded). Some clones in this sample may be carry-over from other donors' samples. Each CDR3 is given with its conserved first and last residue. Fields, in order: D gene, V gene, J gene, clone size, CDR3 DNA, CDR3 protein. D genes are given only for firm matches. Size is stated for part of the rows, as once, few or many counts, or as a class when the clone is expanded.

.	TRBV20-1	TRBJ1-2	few	TGCAGTGCTAGAGATTTTCGGGACTATGGCTACACCTTC	CSARDFRDYGYTF
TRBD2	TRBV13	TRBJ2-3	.	TGTGCCAGCAGCCCCCCTAGCGGGGTGACAGATACGCAGTATTTT	CASSPPSGVTDTQYF
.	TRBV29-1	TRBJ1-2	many	TGCAGCGTCAGTGGCAGAGGTGATGGCTACACCTTC	CSVSGRGDGYTF
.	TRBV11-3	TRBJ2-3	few	TGTGCCAGCAGCTTGCAGGGAATAGCGGAAGATACGCAGTATTTT	CASSLQGIAEDTQYF
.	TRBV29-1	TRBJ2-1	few	TGCAGCGTTGCGATTAACCAGGGAATTGTGGAGCAGTTCTTC	CSVAINQGIVEQFF
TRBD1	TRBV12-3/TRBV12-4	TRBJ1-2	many	TGTGCCAGCAGTTTACAGGGGGCGGCCTATGGCTACACCTTC	CASSLQGAAYGYTF
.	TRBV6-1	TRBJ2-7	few	TGTGCCAGCAGCCCTACATCTCTCGAGCAGTACTTC	CASSPTSLEQYF
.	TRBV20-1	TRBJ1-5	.	TGCAGTGCTAGAGAAGGACAGACCGATCAGCCCCAGCATTTT	CSAREGQTDQPQHF
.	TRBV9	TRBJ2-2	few	TGTGCCAGCAGCGTAGACTCACAGGGTTCCGGGGAGCTGTTTTTT	CASSVDSQGSGELFF
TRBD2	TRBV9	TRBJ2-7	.	TGTGCCAGCAGCGTAGCTAGCGGGCTCTACGAGCAGTACTTC	CASSVASGLYEQYF
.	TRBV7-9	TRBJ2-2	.	TGTGCCAGCAGCCCCTGGCCAGCAAACACCGGGGAGCTGTTTTTT	CASSPWPANTGELFF
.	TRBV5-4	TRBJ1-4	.	TGTGCCAGCAGTCCCGGGCCCGGAGGGGCCTTCCGGGAAAAACTGTTTTTT	CASSPGPGGAFREKLFF
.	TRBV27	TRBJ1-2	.	TGTGCCAGCGGAGGACCGTCCCGCCGACTAGAAGGCTACACCTTC	CASGGPSRRLEGYTF
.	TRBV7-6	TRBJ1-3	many	TGTGCCAGCAGCTTAGCGGGCCTTGGAAACACCATATATTTT	CASSLAGLGNTIYF
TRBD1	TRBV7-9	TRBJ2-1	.	TGTGCCAGCACCGCAGCGACAGGGGGCTCCTACAATGAGCAGTTCTTC	CASTAATGGSYNEQFF
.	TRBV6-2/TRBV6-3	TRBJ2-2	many	TGTGCCAGCAGTTACTCGTTGCAAGCGAACACCGGGGAGCTGTTTTTT	CASSYSLQANTGELFF
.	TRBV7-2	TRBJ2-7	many	TGTGCCAGCAGCTTAAAGAGACTCTCCTACGAGCAGTACTTC	CASSLKRLSYEQYF
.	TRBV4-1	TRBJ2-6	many	TGCGCCAGCAGCCAAGGACTACAGGGCATTGGCTCTGGGGCCAACGTCCTGACTTTC	CASSQGLQGIGSGANVLTF